Given below is one TCR beta chain in context. Antigen specificity is unknown. These data are taken from a study of regulatory T cells in long-lasting Graves disease. The V end was cut by 4 bases, the J end by 2 bases, with 4 bases between. The CDR3 is made up of 11 amino acids. Germline lookup yields CDR1 SQVTM and CDR2 ANQGSEA. Time point here: newly diagnosed GD, antithyroid drugs for less than 3 months. Construction of the TCR library relied on RNA isolated from PBMCs. Study results and limitations: Persistent disease was associated with favored TRBV28 usage and with favored use of TRBJ1-2 and TRBJ2-5.

Researchers made TCR beta libraries by using iRepertoire HTBI primers and running Arm-PCR on CDR3 regions. TCRdb analysed the multiplex PCR reads with MiXCR anew, one entry per CDR3 protein. The sample has about 620,000 distinct CDR3 sequences; around 15% are singletons. In addition, the sample was reused for a study of T cells in Graves' hyperthyroidism and ophthalmopathy. That study reports: The model made its ophthalmopathy prediction, and onset followed a median about 5.9 months later.

This chain uses TRBV29-1 with TRBJ2-3; no reliable D call. The clonotype comes from a woman aged 30 to 39 with Graves disease. The sample here was peripheral blood mononuclear cells (PBMCs), taken at new diagnosis, from a patient treated with antithyroid drugs. CDR3 sequence (DNA): TGCAGCGTTGTCCTCACAGATACGCAGTATTTT. This codes for CSVVLTDTQYF.